This T cell receptor (beta chain) was recorded in a study of cytomegalovirus exposure and HLA in healthy donors (dated by TCRdb to 2016 to 2017). Notes on the research overall: In an earlier analysis of 587 of the donors, 276 Gb of sequence data and 117 million unique TCR beta sequences from roughly 200 million T cells were reported. An early release that covered some 640 HLA-typed donors contained 250 to 350 gigabases of sequencing data and 85 million to 100 million unique TCR sequences. The genetic ancestry cluster associated with self-reported Caucasian donors included 81% of the approximately 400 genotyped donors. The study was designed to test whether signatures of past pathogen exposure could be identified by cataloging public T cell receptors. The study profiled the T cell repertoires of hundreds of subjects by immunosequencing and related them to cytomegalovirus serostatus. Besides the first cohort of some 670 subjects, a separate validation cohort made up of over 100 different subjects was used. To predict cytomegalovirus infection status, the study brought together high-throughput TCR immunosequencing, statistical association of individual TCRs with disease status, and machine learning. A later analysis re-analyzed previously published TCR beta repertoires from about 600 donors and added high-resolution HLA genotyping to study TCR occurrence patterns. Rather than using new phenotypic data, the later analysis identified candidate immune exposures from TCR beta sequences and from how often those sequences occurred across donors. An earlier analysis of 587 of the donors used high-throughput TCR beta sequencing to judge whether each TCR beta V gene segment behaved as functional or pseudogenic. Alongside the repertoire data, information on donor age, sex, ethnicity and CMV serostatus was compiled. Genome-wide SNP genotypes for about three fifths of the roughly 700 donors were used in a later genetic analysis, which treated that subset as a discovery cohort. All discovery cohort repertoires had been generated on a single sequencing platform. HLA typing included class I and class II loci at four-digit resolution. Typing coverage differed by locus: A, B, C, DRB1 and DQB1 were typed in roughly 629-630 donors, DQA1 in about 550, DPA1 in around 580, and DPB1 in just under 490. About five DR-DQ haplotypes were treated as single units for association and clustering because of strong linkage in the cohort. Across around 400 genotyped donors of the cohort, an average of about 200,000 unique TCR beta nucleotide sequences per donor were sequenced, and around 20% of those sequences were non-productive.

The CDR3 starts with the cysteine, ends with the phenylalanine, and has 10 residues. Just the 30-base CDR3 DNA is kept, in frame starting at base 1. Taken from the germline V gene, the CDR1 and CDR2 loops are SQVTM and ANQGSEA. Cut back by 8 bases and 5 bases, the V and J ends lie 8 bases apart. The cohort consisted of 650 to 700 healthy bone marrow donors. Cohort members were all nominally healthy when sampled, although unrecorded immune exposures were likely present. The donor tested CMV seronegative and was one of the 352 seronegative cohort members. A peripheral blood sample was collected from each donor, and TCR beta sequencing was performed on peripheral blood mononuclear cells. Genomic DNA was extracted from the blood cell samples with the Qiagen DNeasy Blood Extraction Kit. As for this clone: Its target antigen remains unknown. Base-call qualities are not available, and no considerably larger clone is one nucleotide away.

Libraries were constructed by the immunoSEQ multiplex PCR assay. A mixture of 60 forward primers for TCR Vbeta segments and 13 reverse primers for TCR Jbeta segments was used in the multiplex PCR. Amplification of the CDR3 region of rearranged TCR beta genes was performed with a multiplex PCR assay on genomic DNA. On the Illumina HiSeq System, the amplified TCR beta libraries were sequenced as 87-base-pair reads. Per the source publication's procedure: Across the 670 or so repertoires, a later analysis counted some 80 million unique TCR beta chains, around 10 million of which were shared by at least two donors. Raw reads were error-corrected and collapsed into unique sequences with a nearest-neighbor algorithm that merged closely related sequences to remove PCR and sequencing errors. CDR3 sequences were aligned to IMGT reference sequences to assign V, D and J gene segments. For a sequence to be retained, at least a six-nucleotide match to both a V gene segment and a J gene segment was required. Rearrangements were classified as productive when the CDR3 lacked stop codons and remained in frame with V and J, and all other rearrangements were classified as non-productive. Following IMGT convention, CDR3 was defined as the stretch from the second conserved V-encoded cysteine to the conserved J-encoded phenylalanine. In an earlier analysis of some 550 of the donors, sequences lacking an unambiguous match to a single V gene segment were excluded. In an earlier analysis of several hundred of the donors, V segments were called functional above 56.7% productive rearrangements and were called segregating when the between-donor standard deviation exceeded 5%. A statistical classification framework was built to diagnose cytomegalovirus status from the catalog of TCR beta chain sequences. In a later analysis, TCR nucleotide sequences were compared against IMGT/GENE-DB human TR gene sequences so that V and J genes could be assigned. A later analysis assigned CDR3 sequences and most-parsimonious VDJ recombination scenarios with the TCRdist pipeline. In a later analysis, each TCR beta chain was defined by its CDR3 amino acid sequence together with its V-gene family, and reads lacking a unique V-gene family were excluded. In a later analysis, 550 to 650 highly shared, low-generation-probability nucleotide sequences were removed to address suspected cross-contamination and a sequencing artifact. In a later analysis, a clonal expansion index for each public chain was calculated from normalized within-repertoire ranks of inferred template counts. Generation probabilities in a later analysis came from a VDJ recombination model fitted to out-of-frame rearrangements, and those results were checked against IGoR. In a later analysis, hypergeometric tests were used to score TCR-TCR, TCR-HLA and TCR-CMV co-occurrence, with a repertoire-size bias correction applied to TCR pairs. A later analysis estimated false discovery rates by permuting HLA or CMV assignments 20 times. In a later analysis, co-occurring TCRs were grouped with DBSCAN, and TCRdist sequence similarity was added when clustering was performed within HLA-allele-positive subsets. Co-occurrence clustering excluded repertoires with fewer than 30,000 or more than 120,000 public chains, plus five with anomalous nucleotide sharing. Entries here come from immuneACCESS through TCRdb and include only in-frame sequences with V and J called. Some clones fail to appear in such tables; in the studies checked, an unresolved V gene covers under half of the shortfall, and the cause of the remainder is unknown. The DNA gave D and trimming, while V, J and clone size come from that table. For this sample there are about 120,000 clones; roughly 80% appear just once. Over 2% of the sample belongs to the ten largest clones.

Results the study describes overall, beyond this receptor: Sequencing depth was assumed to be roughly uniform across donors in the presence/absence analyses, though that assumption may not hold. A later analysis found that TCR association rates varied across HLA loci, with DRB1 alleles showing the most associated TCRs and HLA-C alleles the fewest. A further reported finding was that TCR beta sequences accurately predicted the HLA-A and HLA-B alleles for most subjects in the first cohort. A later analysis associated about 17,000 TCR beta sequences with specific HLA alleles at a false discovery rate of 0.05. A cluster of highly shared sequence variants was judged likely to represent a technical artifact of the sequencing pipeline. In vitro tests confirmed that a few of the cytomegalovirus-associated TCR beta chains recognize cytomegalovirus antigens. The authors suggested that the approach could potentially be extended to other disease states and immunological phenotypes. Assigning TCR associations to individual alleles was difficult when HLA alleles, especially DR and DQ, strongly co-occurred. Compared with equally common non-associated chains, HLA-associated TCR beta chains in a later analysis were more clonally expanded and had lower generation probabilities. Cytomegalovirus status was reported to be diagnosed by the classifier with high specificity and sensitivity in both the original and validation cohorts. According to a later genetic analysis, donors in an Asian-associated ancestry cluster had fewer N-insertions in productive TCRs than the approximately 630-donor mean. In an earlier analysis of approximately 590 of the donors, most TCR beta V segments appeared in productive rearrangements about 90% or about 30% of the time, broadly matching IMGT annotations. Because counts were too low, approximately 18 rarely observed V segments, including chromosome 9 orphons, were excluded from the earlier analysis of 587 of the donors. Correlated functional status among segregating V segments might reflect linkage disequilibrium, but an unknown experimental factor could not be ruled out. According to a later analysis, most CMV-associated TCR beta chains appeared to be HLA-restricted, and the HLA associations seemed to be driven largely by CMV exposure. The study listed 164 TCR beta chains as associated with cytomegalovirus. A later analysis reported that several top co-occurrence clusters appeared linked to parvovirus B19, influenza, CMV and Epstein-Barr virus. HLA typing was unavailable for some donors at each locus, so association tests used only the typed subset. Some IMGT-functional V segments, including TRBV6-2 and TRBV6-3, could not be told apart with the 87-base-pair reads, so those segments were excluded. Only TCR beta chains were sequenced in this cohort, and the absence of alpha or paired-chain data limited detectable features. An association between a missense DCLRE1C variant and V-gene and J-gene trimming of TCR beta chains was found in a later genetic analysis and replicated in an independent cohort. The only immune exposure information available for the cohort was CMV serostatus. While some public TCRs were present in many individuals, most TCR sequences turned up only very rarely across donors.

Sequencing input: PBMCs. Here the chain combines TRBV29-1 and TRBJ2-3; the D segment could be TRBD2, given 5 matching bases. This TCR came from a man aged 25 to 40 in good health and CMV-seronegative. The CDR3 has the sequence CSSGRDTQYF. The bases read TGCAGCAGTGGGAGAGATACGCAGTATTTT.